One T cell receptor beta chain is described in this entry. The sample originates from a study of blood T cells in healthy people across ages. The use of a sample-barcoded 5' primer and a J-beta primer mix characterized a second PCR of 7 to 11 cycles. TCRdb re-called the 5' RACE reads through MiXCR, storing one row per CDR3 protein. Among hundreds of thousands of distinct CDR3 sequences listed, around 29% were seen once. CDR1 is SGHTA, CDR2 FQGNSA, per germline. The CDR3 covers 13 residues. This receptor was obtained from a woman aged 70 to 79 in good health. Material for sequencing was blood. V is TRBV7-2 and J is TRBJ2-5; possibly TRBD2 for D (6 bases). The DNA matches TRBJ2-1 better at its end, which makes the J call doubtful. The CDR3 is CASSPGSGDEQFF. The CDR3, as DNA: TGTGCCAGCAGCCCGGGATCGGGAGATGAGCAGTTCTTC.